The sequence of this T cell receptor (beta chain) was determined in a study of T cells in Graves' hyperthyroidism and ophthalmopathy. Overall study: At the time of initial diagnosis and before any treatment, peripheral blood was collected.

This clonotype was observed at least ten times. Researchers amplified the TCR beta CDR3 regions from RNA transcripts. The primer set for the first-round RT-PCR of the TCR CDR3 was HTBI. TCRdb called the multiplex PCR reads again in MiXCR, with one record for every CDR3 protein. The profile shows about 110,000 distinct CDR3 sequences, approximately 15% of them singletons. The length of the CDR3 is 12 residues. Trimming left V 6 bases short and J 6 bases short, with 11 bases between. Germline lookup yields CDR1 KGHSH and CDR2 LQKENI. Sequencing input: blood. The V gene is TRBV18, the J gene TRBJ1-1; a weak D match, TRBD1 (5 bases). The receptor comes from a woman aged 45 to 65 with Graves' hyperthyroidism. In DNA form, the CDR3 reads TGTGCCAGCTCTGGGGGGACCCCTGAAGCTTTCTTT. Protein product: CASSGGTPEAFF.